This passage covers 3 T cell receptor beta chains from one sample sequenced in a study of tumor-infiltrating lymphocytes in oesophageal squamous cell carcinoma. Via MiXCR, TCRdb re-called the PCR reads, giving one row per CDR3 protein. The top ten hold around 31% of the sample, which has approximately 19,000 distinct CDR3 sequences, about 43% seen once. Material: normal esophageal tissue next to the tumor. The receptors were sampled from a female donor with esophageal squamous cell carcinoma.

The table lists this clonotype with a few counts. This chain links TRBV4-1 with TRBJ2-1; D is unclear. The J call may be incorrect, as the DNA end agrees better with TRBJ2-7. The germline gives CDR1 MGHRA, CDR2 YSYEKL. CDR3 length: 16 amino acids. CDR3 loop: CASSAAQNLIYNEQYF. CDR3 bases: TGCGCCAGCAGCGCAGCGCAAAATCTGATTTACAATGAGCAGTACTTC.

This clonotype was counted between two and nine times. This chain uses TRBV7-2 with TRBJ2-5; TRBD1 aligns across 9 bases. The J call may be wrong; the DNA end is better matched by TRBJ1-2. Germline CDR1 is SGHTA and CDR2 is FQGNSA. CDR3 length: 14 amino acids. The CDR3 sequence: CASSSQGADYGYTF. CDR3 in DNA: TGTGCCAGCAGCTCACAGGGGGCAGACTATGGCTACACCTTC.

The chain recombines TRBV6-2 or TRBV6-3 with TRBJ2-5, with 14 bases identical to TRBD2. The CDR3 spans 18 residues. The trim removed 1 base at V and 11 bases at J, leaving 15 bases unmatched. Germline CDR1 reads MNHEY; CDR2 reads SVGEGT. The CDR3 sequence is CASSYYGTSGGPYNEQYF. CDR3 bases: TGTGCCAGCAGTTACTACGGGACTAGCGGGGGCCCCTACAATGAGCAGTACTTC.